This T cell receptor beta chain emerged from a study of blood T cell repertoires in COVID-19. For the study at large: Sites across the United States, Italy and Spain contributed samples from acute and convalescent COVID-19. The cDNA or gDNA used as material had been derived from T cells, B-cell-depleted T cells, or PBMCs.

The CDR3 consists of 15 residues. Germline assignment: CDR1 LNHDA and CDR2 SQIVND (reference sequence). Trimming removed 1 base from V and 4 bases from J, with 11 bases in between. In the original analysis: Estimation of nucleated cell counts relied on the amplification of reference gene primers. Profiled with immunoSEQ multiplex PCR; TCRdb holds only in-frame clones, not every one. Clonal size and the V and J genes are those of that table, whereas D and trimming came from the DNA. The table shows approximately 160,000 clones, with approximately 80% occurring only once. The J gene is TRBJ2-1, the V gene TRBV19; TRBD1 might be the D (6 bases). This receptor was identified in a man aged 55-75 years with acute or convalescent COVID-19. Sequencing used peripheral blood. CDR3 nucleotides: TGTGCCAGTAGTATAGCGGACAGAGAATACAATGAGCAGTTCTTC. It encodes CASSIADREYNEQFF.